The following is a T cell receptor beta chain sequence with its context. Its antigen target is currently unknown. Within one base of it there is no much larger clone, and no base qualities were kept. V drops 0 bases and J drops 5 bases, leaving 13 bases in between. CDR1 SGHTA and CDR2 FQGTGA were looked up in the germline V gene. The CDR3 spans 15 residues, from the cysteine through the phenylalanine. Of all the DNA, just the CDR3 is kept, 45 bases in frame from base 1. This record belongs to a study of T cell repertoires in chronic hepatitis B (dated by TCRdb to about 2019). Library construction relied on the immunoSEQ multiplex PCR assay. TCRdb took this table from immuneACCESS and kept in-frame rearrangements with V and J called. Such tables lack part of the clones; where checked against another copy, unresolved V genes explain under half of the gap, and the rest is unexplained. This sample holds roughly 420 clones; 70% to 80% were observed only once. The ten largest clones take up approximately 47% of the sample.

The chain is made from TRBV7-3 and TRBJ2-5; the D call is tentative, TRBD1 or TRBD2, as each matches 6 bases. This clonotype was obtained from a human donor with chronic hepatitis B virus infection. Sequencing used total CD8+ T cells from PBMCs. The DNA sequence is TGTGCCAGCAGCTTAACGGGGGGCATACGGGAGACCCAGTACTTC. Its protein product is CASSLTGGIRETQYF.